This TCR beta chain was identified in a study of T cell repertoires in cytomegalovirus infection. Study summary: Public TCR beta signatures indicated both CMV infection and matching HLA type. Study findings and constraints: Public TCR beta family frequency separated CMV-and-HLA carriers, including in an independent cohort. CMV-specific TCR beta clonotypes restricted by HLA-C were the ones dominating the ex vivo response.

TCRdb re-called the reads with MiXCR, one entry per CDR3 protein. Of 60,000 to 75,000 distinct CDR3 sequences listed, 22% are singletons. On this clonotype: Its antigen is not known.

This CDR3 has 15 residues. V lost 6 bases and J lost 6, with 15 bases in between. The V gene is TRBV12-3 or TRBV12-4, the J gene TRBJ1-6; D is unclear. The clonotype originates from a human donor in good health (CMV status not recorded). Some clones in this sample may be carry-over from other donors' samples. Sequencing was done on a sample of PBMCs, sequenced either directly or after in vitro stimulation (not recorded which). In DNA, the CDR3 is TGTGCCAGCAGGCGCCACGGCGTCCTTAATTCACCCCTCCACTTT. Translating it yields CASRRHGVLNSPLHF.